The 10 T cell receptor beta chains in this list originate from one sample, sequenced in a study of blood T cell repertoires in COVID-19. Clones were read by immunoSEQ multiplex PCR, and TCRdb kept only the in-frame ones, dropping some. The profile shows about 250,000 clones, roughly four fifths of them singletons. The specimen was PBMCs or T cells enriched from blood (not recorded which). These receptors came from a man between 40 and 49 years old who had been exposed to COVID-19.

The chain is built from TRBV2 and TRBJ2-3, with D tentatively TRBD1 (5 bases). Germline assignment: CDR1 SNHLY and CDR2 FYNNEI. The CDR3 has 15 residues. The ends were cut back, 4 bases at V and 0 bases at J, with 11 bases in the middle. The CDR3 region has the DNA TGTGCCAGCAGTGGACAGCCAAGTAGCACAGATACGCAGTATTTT. Its translation is CASSGQPSSTDTQYF.

This chain joins TRBV5-1 and TRBJ1-4; 7 bases are a match to TRBD1. This CDR3 region has 15 residues. Trimming at V came to 1 base and at J to 10 bases, leaving 10 bases not matched to a gene. Looked up from germline, CDR1 is SGHRS and CDR2 is YFSETQ. CDR3 sequence: CASSLTEGARGKLFF. In nucleotides, the CDR3 is TGCGCCAGCAGCTTGACTGAGGGGGCGCGGGGAAAACTGTTTTTT.

The chain couples TRBV6-5 to TRBJ1-2; 7 bases agree with TRBD1. This CDR3 region has 13 residues. V shed 6 bases, J shed 4 bases, and the junction held 5 bases outside the gene matches. Per germline, CDR1 MNHEY and CDR2 SVGAGI. The CDR3 loop is CASRQGLTYGYTF. CDR3 sequence (DNA): TGTGCCAGCAGACAGGGGTTAACCTATGGCTACACCTTC.

This clone occurred once. The genes are TRBV27 and TRBJ2-1; perhaps TRBD2 as D (5 bases). The CDR3 spans 14 residues. Germline loops: CDR1 MNHEY, CDR2 SMNVEV (reference sequence). V was cut by 3 bases and J by 4 bases, with 10 bases left in between. As DNA, the CDR3 is TGTGCCAGCAGTTTTCTGGACTCGTACAATGAGCAGTTCTTC. Amino acids: CASSFLDSYNEQFF.

The chain employs TRBV5-5 and TRBJ2-2; D not resolved. Germline assignment: CDR1 SGHKS and CDR2 YYEKEE (reference sequence). Trimming cost V 4 bases and J 1 base, with 2 bases left between them. This CDR3 spans 12 amino acids. CDR3 residues: CASSRNTGELFF. The CDR3, as DNA: TGTGCCAGCAGCCGGAACACCGGGGAGCTGTTTTTT.

This chain connects TRBV6-5 to TRBJ2-2, with TRBD2 matching 13 bases. The CDR3 consists of 15 residues. CDR1 is MNHEY and CDR2 is SVGAGI in the germline V gene. Trimming removed 7 bases from V and 6 bases from J; junction bases left unmatched: 5. The DNA for the CDR3 is TGTGCCAGCACAAGACTAGCGGGAGGTTCCGGGGAGCTGTTTTTT. It codes for CASTRLAGGSGELFF.

The J gene is TRBJ1-1, the V gene TRBV7-9; 7 bases are shared with TRBD1. The CDR3 runs to 15 residues. J lost 0 bases, V lost 8 bases, and 9 bases had no gene match. CDR1 and CDR2 from the germline V gene are SEHNR and FQNEAQ (reference sequence). DNA for the CDR3: TGTGCCAGCGGAAAGGGGGCCTACATGAACACTGAAGCTTTCTTT. It specifies CASGKGAYMNTEAFF.

This clone occurred once. The chain carries TRBV10-3 and TRBJ2-4; D not certain. V lost 0 bases and J 10 bases, leaving 7 bases between the germline ends. The V gene's germline CDR1 is ENHRY and CDR2 SYGVKD. The CDR3 runs 12 residues. As DNA, the CDR3 is TGTGCCATCAGTGAGTCACAGAGAATTCAGTACTTC. The encoded protein is CAISESQRIQYF.

This clone showed up just once. The chain carries TRBV5-4 and TRBJ2-2; 7 nucleotides agree with TRBD2. The CDR3 runs to 16 residues. V gave up 4 bases and J gave up 5 bases; unmatched junction bases: 11. In germline, CDR1 is SGHNT, CDR2 YYREEE (reference sequence). The CDR3 region has the DNA TGTGCCAGCAGCACCCCACGGGGAGGGCCTACCGGGGAGCTGTTTTTT. Its translation is CASSTPRGGPTGELFF.

The chain uses TRBV27 and TRBJ1-5; possibly TRBD1 for D (6 bases). V was clipped by 5 bases and J by 8 bases, with 13 bases between them. This CDR3 contains 13 residues. Germline V gene sequence: CDR1 MNHEY, CDR2 SMNVEV (reference sequence). The DNA for the CDR3 is TGTGCCAGCAGTAACAGGGTTGGGGAGCCCCAGCATTTT. Encoded protein: CASSNRVGEPQHF.